This entry lists 12 T cell receptor beta chains sequenced from one sample in a study of T cells in Graves' hyperthyroidism and ophthalmopathy. The TCR beta CDR3 regions underwent amplification using RNA transcripts as the source. The HTBI primer set was used in a first-round RT-PCR of the TCR CDR3. One entry per CDR3 protein, called by TCRdb with MiXCR from the multiplex PCR reads. The table has 250,000 to 300,000 distinct CDR3 sequences, more than 15% seen once. The specimen was blood. Source of these receptors: a woman aged 55-70 years with Graves' ophthalmopathy.

There are many counts of this clonotype. The rearrangement uses TRBV20-1 and TRBJ1-3; 12 nucleotides align to TRBD1. J lost 7 bases, V lost 6 bases, and 7 bases had no gene match. Germline V gene lookup returns CDR1 DFQATT and CDR2 SNEGSKA (reference sequence). The CDR3 consists of 14 residues. For the CDR3, the DNA is TGCAGTGCAGCCGGGACAGGGGGCATTAACACCATATATTTT. This encodes CSAAGTGGINTIYF.

This clonotype was recorded many times. The J gene is TRBJ2-3, the V gene TRBV9; D possibly corresponds to TRBD1 (6 bases). V was pared by 7 bases and J by 4 bases, with 10 bases between. CDR1 is SGDLS, CDR2 YYNGEE, per germline. This CDR3 is built from 12 residues. CDR3 sequence reads: CASSKGADTQYF. The DNA of the CDR3 is TGTGCCAGCTCCAAGGGGGCAGATACGCAGTATTTT.

This clonotype was detected ten times or more. V gene TRBV7-8 combines with J gene TRBJ2-7; tentative D call: TRBD1 (5 bases). Trimming cost V 3 bases and J 2 bases, with 8 bases left between them. Germline assignment: CDR1 SGHVS and CDR2 FQNEAQ. CDR3 length: 13 residues. The CDR3, as DNA: TGTGCCAGCAGCTTTGACAGAACCTACGAGCAGTACTTC. Its protein product is CASSFDRTYEQYF.

This clonotype showed up just a few times. This chain uses TRBV20-1 with TRBJ2-7; D gene uncertain. The CDR3 spans 13 residues. With 1 base removed from V and 4 bases from J, the gap between germline ends came to 11 bases. CDR1 is DFQATT and CDR2 is SNEGSKA in the germline V gene (reference sequence). CDR3 amino acids: CSARGPGEYEQYF. The CDR3 bases are TGCAGTGCTAGAGGTCCGGGTGAGTACGAGCAGTACTTC.

The chain employs TRBV27 and TRBJ2-5, with D uncertain. The V gene's germline CDR1 is MNHEY and CDR2 SMNVEV (reference sequence). The CDR3 runs to 16 residues. Trimming removed 1 base from V and 5 bases from J, with 17 bases in between. The CDR3 DNA follows: TGTGCCAGCAGTTTATTATTGGGCGGTCCGTTGGAGACCCAGTACTTC. It translates to CASSLLLGGPLETQYF.

There are many counts of this clonotype. V and J are TRBV18 and TRBJ1-6; perhaps TRBD1 as D (5 bases). The germline V gene encodes CDR1 KGHSH and CDR2 LQKENI. The CDR3 runs to 14 residues. V was pared by 2 bases and J by 8 bases, with 10 bases between. CDR3 DNA sequence: TGTGCCAGCTCACCAGGGGCGGCGGATTCACCCCTCCACTTT. This encodes CASSPGAADSPLHF.

The chain couples TRBV5-1 to TRBJ1-4, with D uncertain. The CDR3 spans 14 residues. Germline V gene data show CDR1 as SGHRS and CDR2 as YFSETQ. V gave up 1 base and J gave up 3 bases, with 7 bases separating them. DNA for the CDR3: TGCGCCAGCAGCTTGAATCAGGCTAATGAAAAACTGTTTTTT. Its translation: CASSLNQANEKLFF. Combining the CDR3 with reference TRBV5-1 and TRBJ1-4 gives the whole variable domain KAGVTQTPRYLIKTRGQQVTLSCSPISGHRSVSWYQQTPGQGLQFLFEYFSETQRNKGNFPGRFSGRQFSNSRSEMNVSTLELGDSALYLCASSLNQANEKLFFGSGTQLSVL.

This clonotype was counted ten times or more. The chain has TRBV6-2 or TRBV6-3 and TRBJ2-3; 14 bases align to TRBD2. The CDR3 sequence is 18 residues long. Germline trimming cut 0 bases from V and 5 bases from J; bases unmatched to any gene: 7. Germline V gene sequence: CDR1 MNHEY, CDR2 SVGEGT. The CDR3 DNA is TGTGCCAGCAGTTACTCACCGGGACTAGCGGGAGTAGGAGATACGCAGTATTTT. Translation: CASSYSPGLAGVGDTQYF.

Concerning this clonotype itself: Just one base apart from a much larger clone, this may be a read error. The V call is TRBV28, the J call TRBJ1-4; D is undetermined. The germline gives CDR1 MDHEN, CDR2 SYDVKM. The length of the CDR3 is 15 residues. DNA of the CDR3: TGTGCCAGCAGACCCGGCCTTACCTTTAATAAAAAACTGTTTTTT. The encoded protein is CASRPGLTFNKKLFF. Filled out from reference TRBV28 and TRBJ1-4, the complete variable domain reads DVKVTQSSRYLVKRTGEKVFLECVQDMDHENMFWYRQDPGLGLRLIYFSYDVKMKEKGDIPEGYSVSREKKERFSLILESASTNQTSMYLCASRPGLTFNKKLFFGSGTQLSVL.

The chain carries TRBV5-5 and TRBJ1-5; D call uncertain. The V end was cut by 4 bases, the J end by 0 bases, with 14 bases between. The CDR3 is made up of 16 amino acids. Germline-derived CDR1 and CDR2 are SGHKS and YYEKEE (reference sequence). The CDR3 DNA follows: TGTGCCAGCAGCAATGGACGGAGACTTAGCAATCAGCCCCAGCATTTT. The encoded protein is CASSNGRRLSNQPQHF.

The chain has TRBV6-5 and TRBJ2-3, with D unresolved. This CDR3 is built from 15 residues. The V gene's germline CDR1 is MNHEY and CDR2 SVGAGI. The V and J ends lost 1 base and 2 bases respectively, with 10 bases between them. The CDR3 nucleotides are TGTGCCAGCAGTTACTTCGACGGATCCACAGATACGCAGTATTTT. This gives the protein CASSYFDGSTDTQYF.

This clonotype appeared a few times. Just one base apart from a much larger clone, this may be a read error. CDR3 protein: CASSPQANTEAFF. The CDR3 bases are TGTGCCAGCTCACCACAGGCGAACACTGAAGCTTTCTTT. The chain combines TRBV18 with TRBJ1-1; D gene ambiguous. CDR1 and CDR2 from the germline V gene are KGHSH and LQKENI. The CDR3 loop spans 13 amino acids. Trimming removed 1 base at V and 1 base at J, with 4 bases between.